This entry describes one T cell receptor (beta chain). This entry is derived from a study of cytomegalovirus exposure and HLA in healthy donors. The V gene's germline CDR1 is WNHNN and CDR2 SYGVQD (reference sequence). This CDR3 has 16 residues. Trimming at V came to 0 bases and at J to 2 bases, leaving 6 bases not matched to a gene. Generated by immunoSEQ multiplex PCR, the TCRdb table keeps only in-frame clones and is missing some. This table holds some 270,000 clones, approximately 86% found once. This sequence joins TRBV10-1 and TRBJ2-5; 7 bases are shared with TRBD2. The receptor's source is a woman under 30 in good health and CMV-seronegative. Material for sequencing was PBMCs. CDR3 nucleotides: TGCGCCAGCAGTGAGTCTACAACGGGGGGACAAGAGACCCAGTACTTC. Translating it yields CASSESTTGGQETQYF.